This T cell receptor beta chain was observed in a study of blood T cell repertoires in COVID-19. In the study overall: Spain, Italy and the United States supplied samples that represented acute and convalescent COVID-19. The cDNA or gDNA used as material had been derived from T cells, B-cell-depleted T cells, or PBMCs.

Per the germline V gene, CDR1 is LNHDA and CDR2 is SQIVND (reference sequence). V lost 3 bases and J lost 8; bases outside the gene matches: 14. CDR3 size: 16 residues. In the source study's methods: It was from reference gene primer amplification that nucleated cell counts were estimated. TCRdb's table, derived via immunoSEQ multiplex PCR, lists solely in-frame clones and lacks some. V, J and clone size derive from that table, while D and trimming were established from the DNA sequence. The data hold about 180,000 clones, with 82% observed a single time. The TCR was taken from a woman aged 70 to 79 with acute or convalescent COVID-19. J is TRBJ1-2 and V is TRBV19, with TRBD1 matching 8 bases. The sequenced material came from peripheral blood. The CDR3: CASSIENRDRGGGYTF. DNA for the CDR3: TGTGCCAGTAGTATCGAGAACCGAGACAGGGGAGGCGGCTACACCTTC. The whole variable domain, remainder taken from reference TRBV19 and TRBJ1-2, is DGGITQSPKYLFRKEGQNVTLSCEQNLNHDAMYWYRQDPGQGLRLIYYSQIVNDFQKGDIAEGYSVSREKKESFPLTVTSAQKNPTAFYLCASSIENRDRGGGYTFGSGTRLTVV.